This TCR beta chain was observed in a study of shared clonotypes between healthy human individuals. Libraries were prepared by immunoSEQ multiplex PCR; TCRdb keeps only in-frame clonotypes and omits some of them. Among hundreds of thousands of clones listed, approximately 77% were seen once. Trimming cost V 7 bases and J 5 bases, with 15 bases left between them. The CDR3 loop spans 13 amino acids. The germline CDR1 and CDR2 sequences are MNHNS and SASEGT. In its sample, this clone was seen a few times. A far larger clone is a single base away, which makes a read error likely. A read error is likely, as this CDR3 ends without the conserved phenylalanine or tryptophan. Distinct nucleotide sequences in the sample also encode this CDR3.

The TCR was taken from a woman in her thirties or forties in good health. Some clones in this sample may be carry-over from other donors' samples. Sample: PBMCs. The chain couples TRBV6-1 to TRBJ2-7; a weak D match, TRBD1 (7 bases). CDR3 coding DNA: TGTGCCAGCATGACCGGAGGGGGCGACGAGCAGTACCTC. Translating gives CASMTGGGDEQYL.